Below are 11 T cell receptor beta chains sequenced from a single sample in a study of T cell responses to AZD1222 COVID-19 vaccine. Measured with immunoSEQ multiplex PCR; TCRdb has only the in-frame clones, and not every one. The table has fewer than 85,000 clones, 70% to 90% seen once. The sequencing here drew on peripheral blood, taken 28 days after the second dose of the MenACWY control vaccine. These receptors were collected from an adult who received the MenACWY meningococcal vaccine as a control.

The chain uses TRBV15 and TRBJ1-5; the D is unclear. The germline CDR1 and CDR2 sequences are LNHNV and YYDKDF (reference sequence). The CDR3 spans 15 residues. With 0 bases removed from V and 7 bases from J, the gap between germline ends came to 13 bases. The CDR3 protein is CATSRDFGSGQPQHF. The CDR3 bases are TGTGCCACCAGCAGAGATTTCGGGAGCGGACAGCCCCAGCATTTT.

In nucleotides, the CDR3 is TGTGCCAGCAGCGTAGATGGGGGCGGAGATGGCTACACCTTC. It translates to CASSVDGGGDGYTF. The chain joins TRBV9 to TRBJ1-2; perhaps TRBD1 as D (6 bases). CDR1 and CDR2 from the germline V gene are SGDLS and YYNGEE. This CDR3 comprises 14 residues. V was clipped by 0 bases and J by 6 bases, with 12 bases between them.

J is TRBJ2-7 and V is TRBV2; D might be TRBD2 (7 bases). Looked up from germline, CDR1 is SNHLY and CDR2 is FYNNEI. This CDR3 spans 14 amino acids. V lost 6 bases and J lost 3, with 15 bases in between. CDR3 loop: CASSPEGGGYEQYF. CDR3 DNA sequence: TGTGCCAGCAGCCCCGAAGGGGGGGGCTACGAGCAGTACTTC.

The chain joins TRBV2 to TRBJ1-6; TRBD1 is a possible D gene (5 bases). Looked up from germline, CDR1 is SNHLY and CDR2 is FYNNEI. This CDR3 contains 16 residues. V was cut by 3 bases and J by 5 bases, with 14 bases left in between. CDR3 sequence (DNA): TGTGCCAGCAGTGAGGAAGGGCAGGGAAATAATTCACCCCTCCACTTT. Amino acids: CASSEEGQGNNSPLHF.

The gene calls are TRBV10-3 and TRBJ2-7, with a weak D call TRBD1 (6 bases). V dropped 11 bases and J dropped 1 base, with 12 bases sitting between them. The CDR3 extends over 12 amino acids. Per the germline V gene, CDR1 is ENHRY and CDR2 is SYGVKD. The CDR3 nucleotides are TGTGCCGCCAGACAGGAATCCTACGAGCAGTACTTC. It codes for CAARQESYEQYF.

The J gene is TRBJ1-2, the V gene TRBV10-3, with 9 bases aligning to TRBD1. Germline V gives CDR1 ENHRY, CDR2 SYGVKD. V trimming: 7 bases; J trimming: 8 bases; junction bases outside the gene matches: 14. The CDR3 extends over 15 amino acids. The CDR3 region has the DNA TGTGCCATCACCAGCGCGGGGGGACAGGGCGGAGGCTACACCTTC. Its protein product is CAITSAGGQGGGYTF.

The chain links TRBV7-2 to TRBJ1-3; D is ambiguous. Germline CDR1 and CDR2: SGHTA and FQGNSA. The CDR3 totals 14 residues. Trimming took 5 bases from V and 1 from J, leaving 9 bases between them. CDR3 DNA sequence: TGTGCCAGCAGCCCCGGGGTTTCTGGAAACACCATATATTTT. Its translation is CASSPGVSGNTIYF.

DNA for the CDR3: TGCGCCAGCAGCCAACCCGGACAGGGCCCCGCAGATACGCAGTATTTT. Its protein product is CASSQPGQGPADTQYF. The V and J genes are TRBV4-1 and TRBJ2-3; TRBD1 aligns across 8 bases. Looked up from germline, CDR1 is MGHRA and CDR2 is YSYEKL. The CDR3 spans 16 residues. Germline trimming cut 2 bases from V and 4 bases from J; bases unmatched to any gene: 8.

The chain employs TRBV28 and TRBJ1-6; D unclear. Germline CDR1 and CDR2: MDHEN and SYDVKM. The CDR3 contains 16 residues. Between the trimmed V and J ends, which lost 6 bases and 2 bases, there was a span of 14 bases. DNA for the CDR3: TGTGCCAGCAGAGAAGGGTCAGGCACCTATAATTCACCCCTCCACTTT. It yields the protein CASREGSGTYNSPLHF.

For the CDR3, the DNA is TGTGCCACCAGTGACCCCGGGCTGCCAAGCACAGATACGCAGTATTTT. Residues: CATSDPGLPSTDTQYF. This chain links TRBV24-1 with TRBJ2-3; no clear D. V was trimmed by 4 bases and J by 0 bases, leaving 13 bases between them. Germline V gene data show CDR1 as KGHDR and CDR2 as SFDVKD. The CDR3 is 16 amino acids.

V is TRBV5-1 and J is TRBJ1-2; no clear D gene. This CDR3 has 12 residues. Trimming shortened V by 4 bases and J by 7 bases, and 11 bases separated the two germline ends. Germline lookup yields CDR1 SGHRS and CDR2 YFSETQ. CDR3 in amino acids: CASSQPPSGYTF. The CDR3 coding sequence is TGCGCCAGCAGCCAACCCCCTAGTGGCTACACCTTC.